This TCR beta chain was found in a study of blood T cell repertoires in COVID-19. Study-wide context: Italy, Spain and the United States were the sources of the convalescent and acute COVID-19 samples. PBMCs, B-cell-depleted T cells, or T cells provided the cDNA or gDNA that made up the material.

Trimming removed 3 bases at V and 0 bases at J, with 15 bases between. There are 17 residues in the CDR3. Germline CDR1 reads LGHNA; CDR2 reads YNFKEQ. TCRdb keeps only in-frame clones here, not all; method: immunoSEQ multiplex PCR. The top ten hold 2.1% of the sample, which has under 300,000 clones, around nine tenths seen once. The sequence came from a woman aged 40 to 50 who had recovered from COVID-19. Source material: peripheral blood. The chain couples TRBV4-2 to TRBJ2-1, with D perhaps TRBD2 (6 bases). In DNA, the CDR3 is TGTGCCAGCAGCCAGGGGGGTAGCGGCTTCTCCTACAATGAGCAGTTCTTC. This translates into CASSQGGSGFSYNEQFF.